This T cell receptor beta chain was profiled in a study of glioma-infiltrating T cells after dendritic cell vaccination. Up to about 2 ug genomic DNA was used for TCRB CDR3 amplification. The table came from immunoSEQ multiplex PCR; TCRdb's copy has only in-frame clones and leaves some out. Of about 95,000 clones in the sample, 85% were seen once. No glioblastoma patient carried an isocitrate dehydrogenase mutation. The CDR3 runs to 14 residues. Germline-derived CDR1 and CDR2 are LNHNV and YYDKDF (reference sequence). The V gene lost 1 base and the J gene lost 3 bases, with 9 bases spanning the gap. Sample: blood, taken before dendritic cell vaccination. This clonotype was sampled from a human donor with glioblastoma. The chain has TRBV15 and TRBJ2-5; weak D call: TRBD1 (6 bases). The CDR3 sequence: CATSRGAGEETQYF. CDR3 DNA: TGTGCCACCAGCAGAGGAGCAGGGGAAGAGACCCAGTACTTC.